The 16 T cell receptor beta chains below all came from one sample that was sequenced in a study of blood T cell repertoires in COVID-19. Sequencing used immunoSEQ multiplex PCR; TCRdb keeps in-frame clones, though not all of them. The sample yields 150,000 to 200,000 clones, around 84% seen once. Source material: PBMCs or T cells enriched from blood (not recorded which). The receptors here all came from a man in his forties or fifties who had recovered from COVID-19.

The rearrangement links TRBV18 to TRBJ1-1, with D unclear. Germline CDR1 reads KGHSH; CDR2 reads LQKENI. V lost 2 bases, J lost 1 base, and 8 bases lay in between. The CDR3 extends over 14 amino acids. CDR3 coding DNA: TGTGCCAGCTCACCAGCCTCCAGGAACACTGAAGCTTTCTTT. It codes for CASSPASRNTEAFF.

The chain combines TRBV5-6 with TRBJ1-6, with a tentative D call TRBD1 (5 bases). Germline-derived CDR1 and CDR2 are SGHDT and YYEEEE. Trimming removed 2 bases at V and 9 bases at J, with 18 bases between. The CDR3 loop spans 16 amino acids. The DNA for the CDR3 is TGTGCCAGCAGCTTAAGCGTCGAAGGGGTTGGTTCACCCCTCCACTTT. Encoded protein: CASSLSVEGVGSPLHF.

The V gene is TRBV24-1, the J gene TRBJ2-3; 9 nucleotides agree with TRBD1. The junction had 7 bases not matched to a gene; V was cut back by 0 bases and J by 1 base. Germline CDR1 reads KGHDR; CDR2 reads SFDVKD. The CDR3 extends over 18 amino acids. CDR3 region: CATSDLPQTGGGTDTQYF. As DNA, the CDR3 is TGTGCCACCAGTGATTTGCCCCAGACAGGGGGGGGCACAGATACGCAGTATTTT.

The chain employs TRBV15 and TRBJ1-3; tentatively, D is TRBD1 (5 bases). The germline V gene encodes CDR1 LNHNV and CDR2 YYDKDF (reference sequence). V was pared by 1 base and J by 2 bases, with 12 bases between. There are 16 residues in the CDR3. CDR3 in amino acids: CATSRAPGLAGNTIYF. CDR3 DNA sequence: TGTGCCACCAGCAGAGCGCCAGGGCTGGCTGGAAACACCATATATTTT.

This clone came up a few times. The chain uses TRBV19 and TRBJ2-7, with 9 bases matching TRBD1. After removal of 5 bases from V and 2 bases from J, the junction contained 7 bases not matched to a gene. Germline CDR1 LNHDA, CDR2 SQIVND (reference sequence). The CDR3 spans 15 residues. CDR3 loop: CASSPRTGAAYEQYF. CDR3 DNA: TGTGCCAGTAGTCCCCGGACAGGGGCGGCCTACGAGCAGTACTTC.

This chain uses TRBV27 with TRBJ1-5; the D is unclear. This CDR3 is 13 amino acids long. Trimming took 8 bases from V and 3 from J, leaving 11 bases between them. Germline CDR1 reads MNHEY; CDR2 reads SMNVEV (reference sequence). The CDR3 here is CASRSGFNQPQHF. CDR3 DNA sequence: TGTGCCAGCCGCTCCGGGTTCAATCAGCCCCAGCATTTT.

The chain carries TRBV30 and TRBJ1-1, with 7 bases aligning to TRBD1. V was pared by 3 bases and J by 4 bases, with 5 bases of the junction left unmatched. Germline V lookup: CDR1 GTSNPN, CDR2 SVGIG (reference sequence). The CDR3 runs 13 residues. The DNA of the CDR3 is TGTGCCTGGAGCGACAGGGTTGGCACTGAAGCTTTCTTT. This encodes CAWSDRVGTEAFF.

The table lists this clone with a count of one. This chain links TRBV6-5 with TRBJ1-2; 7 nucleotides line up with TRBD1. This CDR3 spans 13 amino acids. Germline CDR1 and CDR2: MNHEY and SVGAGI. The V segment lost 5 bases and the J segment 7 bases; nucleotides outside the gene matches: 7. This CDR3 reads CASSPRQGGGYTF. The CDR3 nucleotides are TGTGCCAGCAGTCCCCGACAGGGAGGTGGCTACACCTTC.

The CDR3 DNA follows: TGTGCCAGCAGCTTAGTGGAGGCCTCCTACAATGAGCAGTTCTTC. Translated, it gives CASSLVEASYNEQFF. J is TRBJ2-1 and V is TRBV11-2; a weak D match, TRBD2 (5 bases). The germline gives CDR1 SGHAT, CDR2 FQNNGV. This CDR3 comprises 15 residues. Trimming left V 1 base short and J 0 bases short, with 7 bases between.

This CDR3 reads CAERDRALHF. The DNA of the CDR3 is TGCGCCGAGCGGGACCGGGCCCTCCACTTT. J is TRBJ1-6 and V is TRBV5-1; the D gene is possibly TRBD1 (5 bases). The CDR3 has 10 amino acids. V lost 10 bases and J 14 bases, leaving 13 bases between the germline ends. The germline gives CDR1 SGHRS, CDR2 YFSETQ.

The chain uses TRBV5-8 and TRBJ1-1, with 7 bases identical to TRBD1. The V gene's germline CDR1 is SGHTS and CDR2 YDEGEE. CDR3 length: 14 residues. The V gene end was trimmed by 3 bases and the J gene end by 2 bases; junction bases not matched to a gene: 4. In DNA form, the CDR3 reads TGTGCCAGCAGCTACGGGACAGTCAACACTGAAGCTTTCTTT. Residues: CASSYGTVNTEAFF.

The chain couples TRBV3-1 (or the pseudogene TRBV3-2) to TRBJ2-1, with 8 bases matching TRBD2. Looked up from germline, CDR1 is LGHDT and CDR2 is YNNKEL (reference sequence). V was pared by 4 bases and J by 3 bases, with 5 bases of the junction left unmatched. The CDR3 runs 15 residues. The DNA for the CDR3 is TGTGCCAGCAGCCGAGCGGGGGCCTACTACAATGAGCAGTTCTTC. Translated, it gives CASSRAGAYYNEQFF.

This chain links TRBV19 with TRBJ1-2; no definite D call. The CDR3 is 13 residues long. The germline V and J ends were trimmed by 4 bases and 6 bases, with 12 bases remaining between them. Germline V gives CDR1 LNHDA, CDR2 SQIVND (reference sequence). The CDR3 spells CASSTTYIDGYTF. The CDR3 DNA reads as TGTGCCAGTAGTACGACATATATAGATGGCTACACCTTC.

The chain recombines TRBV5-1 with TRBJ2-1; 9 bases are a match to TRBD1. The CDR3 totals 16 residues. Trimming removed 4 bases from V and 5 bases from J; junction bases left unmatched: 10. CDR1 and CDR2 (germline): SGHRS, YFSETQ. The CDR3 coding sequence is TGCGCCAGCAGCCAAATGACCGGGACAGGGCACAATGAGCAGTTCTTC. This encodes CASSQMTGTGHNEQFF.

V gene TRBV2 combines with J gene TRBJ1-5; 8 nucleotides align to TRBD1. V lost 3 bases and J lost 1; bases outside the gene matches: 11. Germline V gene sequence: CDR1 SNHLY, CDR2 FYNNEI. The CDR3 is made up of 18 amino acids. The CDR3 nucleotides read TGTGCCAGCAGTGATCCAGCGGCAGGGGGCGAGAGCAATCAGCCCCAGCATTTT. It encodes CASSDPAAGGESNQPQHF.

The chain couples TRBV5-4 to TRBJ1-5; maybe TRBD1 (5 bases). From germline, CDR1 is SGHNT and CDR2 YYREEE (reference sequence). The CDR3 is 14 amino acids. Trimming took off 0 bases at V and 3 bases at J, with 7 bases between the two ends. In nucleotides, the CDR3 is TGTGCCAGCAGCTTGGAGGGGTTCAATCAGCCCCAGCATTTT. Its protein product is CASSLEGFNQPQHF.